Here is one TCR beta chain with its context. The germline V gene has CDR1 MNHEY and CDR2 SMNVEV (reference sequence). V lost 5 bases and J lost 6; bases outside the gene matches: 11. CDR3 size: 15 residues. This sample was taken from a study of blood T cell repertoires in COVID-19. Looking at the study overall: From the United States, Italy and Spain came samples of acute and convalescent COVID-19.

How the authors handled the data: Estimation of nucleated cell counts relied on the amplification of reference gene primers. Profiling relied on immunoSEQ multiplex PCR, and the TCRdb table lists in-frame clones only, not all of them. V and J calls and clone size are given by that table; D and trimming were obtained from the DNA. The repertoire holds roughly 50,000 clones, with roughly 83% as singletons. Source material: peripheral blood. This TCR was recovered from a man aged 65-85 years with acute or convalescent COVID-19. This chain uses TRBV27 with TRBJ1-1; 8 positions agree with TRBD1. The DNA for the CDR3 is TGTGCCAGCAGTCCCCGACAGGGGAGAGACGCTGAAGCTTTCTTT. Its translation is CASSPRQGRDAEAFF.